This TCR beta chain was documented in a study of CXCR3-negative and CXCR3-positive naive CD8 T cells. Comment on this clonotype: As yet, its antigen is unknown.

The CDR3 is made up of 14 amino acids. In germline, CDR1 is SGHVS, CDR2 FNYEAQ. Study outcomes and limitations: In CXCR3-positive naive cells, the TRB CDR3s were more hydrophobic than in CXCR3-negative naive cells.

UMI-labeled TRB cDNA libraries were prepared by 5' RACE. TCRdb reprocessed the 5' RACE reads, keeping one entry per CDR3 protein, no DNA. Recorded for this sample: 130,000 or so distinct CDR3 sequences. Input material: naive CXCR3+ CD8+ T cells from blood. Documented subset: CD45RO-CCR7+CD27+CD95- naive CD8+ T cells expressing CXCR3 (TNR3+). This TCR derives from a human donor in good health. Some clones in this sample may be carry-over from other donors' samples. V and J are TRBV7-6 and TRBJ1-1; TCRdb lists TRBD1, though no DNA is available to test this call. This CDR3 reads CASSLAGGLTEAFF.